This T cell receptor (beta chain) was sequenced in a study of molecular identifiers for immune sequencing clone quantification. Study-level information: Naive CD8 RNA (approximately 20,000 or 100,000 cells) was divided into five aliquots, with four sequenced.

The CDR3 loop spans 14 amino acids. The germline gives CDR1 LNHDA, CDR2 SQIVND (reference sequence). V was shortened by 2 bases and J by 2 bases, with 10 bases between the two germline ends. Both previously described methods and listed TCR primers were employed to make bulk TCR libraries. MiXCR was run by TCRdb on the PCR reads, yielding one entry per CDR3 protein. Here the sample spans a few hundred thousand distinct CDR3 sequences, over 20% being singletons. Note on this clonotype: Its antigen is as yet unknown.

Findings of the study overall: Clones above 20 RNA copies contained over 98% of effector molecules and under 1% of naive molecules.

Sorted naive CD8 T cells were those defined as CD8+CD4-CCR7+CD45RA+. The chain combines TRBV19 with TRBJ2-7; D is unclear. This TCR was sampled from a human donor in good health. Some libraries in this study had Jurkat cell RNA spiked in. Sample: naive CD8+ T cells from blood, with Jurkat cell RNA spiked in. Regarding subset: FACS-sorted CD8+CD4-CCR7+CD45RA+ naive T cells. Written as DNA, the CDR3 is TGTGCCAGTAGTATAAGTAAGGGTCCCTACGAGCAGTACTTC. Translated, it gives CASSISKGPYEQYF.